Below are 2 T cell receptor beta chains sequenced from a single sample in a study of cytotoxic CD8 clonotypes in ibrutinib-treated CLL (dated by TCRdb to 2020 to 2022). Library preparation used the immunoSEQ multiplex PCR assay. Sourced from immuneACCESS, this table was stored by TCRdb with only in-frame sequences that have V and J called. A share of the clones is absent; for the studies checked, an unresolved V gene accounts for under half, and the remainder has no known explanation. The sample data list around 310,000 clones, and about 80% of these were observed just once. The biggest ten clones account for 6.5% to 8.5% of the sample. Sequences were derived from PBMCs, sampled before ibrutinib treatment. The source of these receptors is a human donor with chronic lymphocytic leukemia.

The genes are TRBV10-1 and TRBJ1-5; D is unclear. Trimming stripped 4 bases from V and 9 bases from J, with 16 bases between. The CDR3 has 14 amino acids. Germline values: CDR1 WNHNN, CDR2 SYGVQD (reference sequence). CDR3 sequence: CASSASTGWPPQHF. CDR3 DNA sequence: TGCGCCAGCAGTGCAAGTACGGGATGGCCGCCCCAGCATTTT.

The gene calls are TRBV7-2 and TRBJ2-7; 9 nucleotides align to TRBD2. V trimming: 4 bases; J trimming: 1 base; junction bases outside the gene matches: 8. Germline CDR1 reads SGHTA; CDR2 reads FQGNSA. This CDR3 comprises 16 residues. CDR3 in DNA: TGTGCCAGCAGCTCCCTTAGCGGGAGTCCATCCTACGAGCAGTACTTC. This encodes CASSSLSGSPSYEQYF.